A selection of T cell receptor beta chains follows, all from one sample in a study of early T cells in non-severe SARS-CoV-2 infection. Each CDR3 protein is one row after TCRdb ran MiXCR on the 5' RACE reads. The sample holds roughly 110,000 distinct CDR3 sequences, around 10% seen once. Sequenced: whole blood. All receptors derive from an adult who was a healthcare worker with PCR-confirmed SARS-CoV-2 infection or an uninfected control (not recorded which). Each CDR3 is given with its conserved first and last residue. D genes are given only for firm matches. The listing skips clone size in some rows; elsewhere it reads once, few, many or a size class.

j_call	v_call	d_call	clone_size	cdr3_nt	cdr3_aa
TRBJ1-5	TRBV25-1	.	.	TGTGCCAGCAGTGAAGATAATCAGCCCCAGCATTTT	CASSEDNQPQHF
TRBJ2-7	TRBV12-3/TRBV12-4	TRBD1	.	TGTGCCAGCAAAGGACAGGGGGGGCTCGAGCAGTACTTC	CASKGQGGLEQYF
TRBJ2-2	TRBV12-3/TRBV12-4	TRBD2	few	TGTGCCAGCAGGAAACTAGCGTATACCGGGGAGCTGTTTTTT	CASRKLAYTGELFF
TRBJ2-4	TRBV7-9	.	many	TGTGCCAGCAGCTTTGAGGGGACACGCGAAAACATTCAGTACTTC	CASSFEGTRENIQYF
TRBJ2-7	TRBV11-2	TRBD1	many	TGTGCCAGCAGCTCCATCCTTCGGGACAGGGGAATCGCGGGAGCCTACGAGCAGTACTTC	CASSSILRDRGIAGAYEQYF
TRBJ1-1	TRBV14	.	few	TGTGCCAGCAGCCAAGGCACAGAAGCTTTCTTT	CASSQGTEAFF
TRBJ1-3	TRBV9	.	.	TGTGCCAGCAGCTCAGGCGCCTCTGGAAACACCATATATTTT	CASSSGASGNTIYF
TRBJ2-1	TRBV11-2	.	.	TGTGCCAGCAGCTTTGCGGGATCATCATACAATGAGCAGTTCTTC	CASSFAGSSYNEQFF
TRBJ2-7	TRBV20-1	TRBD2	many	TGCAGTGCTAGGGGACTAGCGGGAGGGCGCGAGCAGTACTTC	CSARGLAGGREQYF
TRBJ1-2	TRBV12-3/TRBV12-4	.	few	TGTGCCAGCAGCGGTAACAGTTATGGCTACACCTTC	CASSGNSYGYTF
TRBJ2-5	TRBV9	TRBD2	.	TGTGCCAGCAGCGCCACGAGCGGGAAGGAGACCCAGTACTTC	CASSATSGKETQYF
TRBJ1-2	TRBV4-3	TRBD1	many	TGCGCCAGCAGCCATGGGACAGGGGGCTACGGCTACACCTTC	CASSHGTGGYGYTF
TRBJ2-1	TRBV7-8	TRBD2	.	TGTGCCAGCAGCGAACCGGGACTAGCGGGAAGGAATGAGCAGTTCTTC	CASSEPGLAGRNEQFF
TRBJ2-1	TRBV6-2/TRBV6-3	.	many	TGTGCCAGCAGTCCCGGGGACTACAATGAGCAGTTCTTC	CASSPGDYNEQFF
TRBJ2-5	TRBV4-1	.	.	TGCGCCAGCAGCCAAGTTCAGAGAGAGACCCAGTACTTC	CASSQVQRETQYF
TRBJ1-5	TRBV19	.	once	TGTGCCAGTAGTATCCCCATCAATCAGCCCCAGCATTTT	CASSIPINQPQHF
TRBJ2-3	TRBV7-6	.	.	TGTGCCAGCATCTTAGTAGTCTTAAGCACAGATACGCAGTATTTT	CASILVVLSTDTQYF